A selection of T cell receptor beta chains follows, all from one sample in a study of yellow fever vaccine responses in identical twins. TCRdb passed the RT-PCR reads through MiXCR, listing each CDR3 protein once. The sample has roughly 6,900 distinct CDR3 sequences; roughly 84% are singletons. The input for sequencing was T cells from blood (PBMCs), unsorted or a sorted subset (not recorded which), taken before or after yellow fever vaccination (not recorded which). The source is a woman aged 18-30 years who received the yellow fever vaccine. Each CDR3 is given with its conserved first and last residue. Fields, in order: CDR3 DNA, CDR3 protein, D gene, clone size, V gene, J gene. A D gene is named only where the DNA matches it firmly. Only part of the rows carry a size: once, few, many, or a class if the clone is expanded.

CDR3 DNA: TGTGCCAGCAGCTCAGTTCAAAAGCGGGAGGGCCCAGATACGCAGTATTTT
CDR3 protein: CASSSVQKREGPDTQYF
D gene: TRBD2
clone size: few
V gene: TRBV11-3
J gene: TRBJ2-3

CDR3 DNA: TGTGCCAGCAGCTTAGCGGGGGGAATCACAGATACGCGGTATTTT
CDR3 protein: CASSLAGGITDTRYF
D gene: -
clone size: -
V gene: TRBV7-6
J gene: TRBJ2-3

CDR3 DNA: TGCAGCGCGACTAGCGGGAGTGTCTACGAGCAGTACTTC
CDR3 protein: CSATSGSVYEQYF
D gene: TRBD2
clone size: -
V gene: TRBV29-1
J gene: TRBJ2-7

CDR3 DNA: TGTGCCAGCAGCTGGGGCCAGCGGGGGGCCACCAGGGGCAATGAGCAGTTCTTC
CDR3 protein: CASSWGQRGATRGNEQFF
D gene: TRBD2
clone size: -
V gene: TRBV11-2
J gene: TRBJ2-1

CDR3 DNA: TGTGCCTGGAGCCTGATAGACGGCGATACGCAGTATTTT
CDR3 protein: CAWSLIDGDTQYF
D gene: -
clone size: -
V gene: TRBV30
J gene: TRBJ2-3

CDR3 DNA: TGTGCCAGCAGCCACCCTTTGTCTACAGGGGGTCACGGGGAGCTGTTTTTT
CDR3 protein: CASSHPLSTGGHGELFF
D gene: TRBD1
clone size: -
V gene: TRBV7-6
J gene: TRBJ2-2

CDR3 DNA: TGTGCCAGCTTCCCCAGGGGGTGCTACGAGCAGTACTTC
CDR3 protein: CASFPRGCYEQYF
D gene: TRBD1
clone size: few
V gene: TRBV12-3/TRBV12-4
J gene: TRBJ2-7

CDR3 DNA: TGCAGCGTTGCCGGGGGAAGCTCCTACGAGCAGTACTTC
CDR3 protein: CSVAGGSSYEQYF
D gene: -
clone size: -
V gene: TRBV29-1
J gene: TRBJ2-7

CDR3 DNA: TGTGCCAGCAGTTATACTAGCGAGCAGTACTTC
CDR3 protein: CASSYTSEQYF
D gene: -
clone size: -
V gene: TRBV28
J gene: TRBJ2-7

CDR3 DNA: TGTGCCAGCAGGAGGATACCTGGACTAGCGGGAATGGGGGTGACAGATACGCAGTATTTT
CDR3 protein: CASRRIPGLAGMGVTDTQYF
D gene: TRBD2
clone size: -
V gene: TRBV11-2
J gene: TRBJ2-3

CDR3 DNA: TGTGCCAGCAGCCAAGTTCAGGGAAATCAGCCCCAGCATTTT
CDR3 protein: CASSQVQGNQPQHF
D gene: -
clone size: -
V gene: TRBV4-2
J gene: TRBJ1-5

CDR3 DNA: TGTGCCAGCAGTTACTCCGACGAGCAGTACTTC
CDR3 protein: CASSYSDEQYF
D gene: -
clone size: once
V gene: TRBV11-3
J gene: TRBJ2-7

CDR3 DNA: TGTGCCAGCAGCTTGCCGGCCCAGGGAAGTTCCTACAATGAGCAGTTCTTC
CDR3 protein: CASSLPAQGSSYNEQFF
D gene: -
clone size: once
V gene: TRBV7-9
J gene: TRBJ2-1

CDR3 DNA: TGCAGTGCTGAGCCAAGACTAGCGTACAATGAGCAGTTCTTC
CDR3 protein: CSAEPRLAYNEQFF
D gene: TRBD2
clone size: -
V gene: TRBV20-1
J gene: TRBJ2-1

CDR3 DNA: TGTGCCAGCAGCTCCGGGGACTATCTGGGGGAGCAGTACTTC
CDR3 protein: CASSSGDYLGEQYF
D gene: TRBD2
clone size: once
V gene: TRBV11-1
J gene: TRBJ2-7

CDR3 DNA: TGTGCCAGCAGCTTAGTAAACAGCTACGAGCAGTACTTC
CDR3 protein: CASSLVNSYEQYF
D gene: -
clone size: -
V gene: TRBV7-6
J gene: TRBJ2-7

CDR3 DNA: TGTGCCAGCAGCTTAGATGTGGGCAGGGGGGCTTTCTTT
CDR3 protein: CASSLDVGRGAFF
D gene: TRBD1
clone size: -
V gene: TRBV11-3
J gene: TRBJ1-1

CDR3 DNA: TGCAGCGCAGGCTCGGCCATACACACTGAAGCTTTCTTT
CDR3 protein: CSAGSAIHTEAFF
D gene: -
clone size: -
V gene: TRBV29-1
J gene: TRBJ1-1

CDR3 DNA: TGTGCCAGCAGTTCAACTAGCGCCTACGAGCAGTACTTC
CDR3 protein: CASSSTSAYEQYF
D gene: TRBD2
clone size: -
V gene: TRBV28
J gene: TRBJ2-7

CDR3 DNA: TGTGCCAGCAGCCCACAGCCGGGGTCCGATGAGCAGTTCTTC
CDR3 protein: CASSPQPGSDEQFF
D gene: -
clone size: -
V gene: TRBV9
J gene: TRBJ2-1

CDR3 DNA: TGCAGCGTTGCCCAAACAGATACGCAGTATTTT
CDR3 protein: CSVAQTDTQYF
D gene: -
clone size: -
V gene: TRBV29-1
J gene: TRBJ2-3

CDR3 DNA: TGCGCCAGCAGTGTACGAGGTCGAACAGGGGGTAACACCGGGGAGCTGTTTTTT
CDR3 protein: CASSVRGRTGGNTGELFF
D gene: TRBD1
clone size: -
V gene: TRBV10-1
J gene: TRBJ2-2

CDR3 DNA: TGCAGTGCTAGCCCGGATAGCGGCACCTACAATGAGCAGTTCTTC
CDR3 protein: CSASPDSGTYNEQFF
D gene: -
clone size: -
V gene: TRBV20-1
J gene: TRBJ2-1

CDR3 DNA: TGTGCCAGCAGTCCCGGGACTTCGGCTGAGCAGTTCTTC
CDR3 protein: CASSPGTSAEQFF
D gene: -
clone size: -
V gene: TRBV7-6
J gene: TRBJ2-1

CDR3 DNA: TGCAGCGTTGGGACTAGCGGGAGCAATGAGCAGTTCTTC
CDR3 protein: CSVGTSGSNEQFF
D gene: TRBD2
clone size: -
V gene: TRBV29-1
J gene: TRBJ2-1

CDR3 DNA: TGCAGCGTTGAACGTGGGATTAGGACAGATACGCAGTATTTT
CDR3 protein: CSVERGIRTDTQYF
D gene: -
clone size: -
V gene: TRBV29-1
J gene: TRBJ2-3

CDR3 DNA: TGCGCCAGCAGCCACGTAGCGGGAGTAGGCAATGAGCAGTTCTTC
CDR3 protein: CASSHVAGVGNEQFF
D gene: TRBD2
clone size: -
V gene: TRBV4-3
J gene: TRBJ2-1

CDR3 DNA: TGTGCCAGCAGTTCGACAGGGATTTCTTCCTACGAGCAGTACTTC
CDR3 protein: CASSSTGISSYEQYF
D gene: TRBD1
clone size: -
V gene: TRBV12-3/TRBV12-4
J gene: TRBJ2-7

CDR3 DNA: TGTGCCAGCAGTTACGGGACTAGCGTGAACAATGAGCAGTTCTTC
CDR3 protein: CASSYGTSVNNEQFF
D gene: TRBD2
clone size: -
V gene: TRBV28
J gene: TRBJ2-1

CDR3 DNA: TGTGCCAGCAGCTTGCCTTCTAGCTTGGAGACCCAGTACTTC
CDR3 protein: CASSLPSSLETQYF
D gene: -
clone size: -
V gene: TRBV5-4
J gene: TRBJ2-5

CDR3 DNA: TGTGCCAGCAGCTTTGGCCCAGGGGAGAACGAGCAGTACTTC
CDR3 protein: CASSFGPGENEQYF
D gene: -
clone size: few
V gene: TRBV7-9
J gene: TRBJ2-7

CDR3 DNA: TGCAGCGTTGAAACCGGACAGGGGGATACGCAGTATTTT
CDR3 protein: CSVETGQGDTQYF
D gene: TRBD1
clone size: -
V gene: TRBV29-1
J gene: TRBJ2-3

CDR3 DNA: TGTGCCAGCAGCGAAACCGAGAGCGGGGGGTTCTACGAGCAGTACTTC
CDR3 protein: CASSETESGGFYEQYF
D gene: TRBD2
clone size: few
V gene: TRBV11-1
J gene: TRBJ2-7

CDR3 DNA: TGCGCCAGCAGGACACTTAGTACTAGCGGGAGGAGCAATGAGCAGTTCTTC
CDR3 protein: CASRTLSTSGRSNEQFF
D gene: TRBD2
clone size: -
V gene: TRBV4-3
J gene: TRBJ2-1

CDR3 DNA: TGTGCCAGTCTCTGGGGGTTTGAGCAGTTCTTC
CDR3 protein: CASLWGFEQFF
D gene: -
clone size: -
V gene: TRBV19
J gene: TRBJ2-1

CDR3 DNA: TGTGCCAGCAGCTCAACTCAGGACTCCTACAATGAGCAGTTCTTC
CDR3 protein: CASSSTQDSYNEQFF
D gene: -
clone size: -
V gene: TRBV7-9
J gene: TRBJ2-1

CDR3 DNA: TGTGCCAGCAGATGGGACACTGAAGCTTTCTTT
CDR3 protein: CASRWDTEAFF
D gene: -
clone size: -
V gene: TRBV12-3/TRBV12-4
J gene: TRBJ1-1

CDR3 DNA: TGTGCCAGCAGCGCCACCGTTGGCAGGAGCACCGCAGATACTGAAGCTTTCTTT
CDR3 protein: CASSATVGRSTADTEAFF
D gene: -
clone size: few
V gene: TRBV11-1
J gene: TRBJ1-1

CDR3 DNA: TGTGCCAGCAGCCCCCCGATAAGGAACACTGAAGCTTTCTTT
CDR3 protein: CASSPPIRNTEAFF
D gene: -
clone size: -
V gene: TRBV7-9
J gene: TRBJ1-1

CDR3 DNA: TGTGCCAGCAGTGACGGGACTAAGGGGGATGAGCAGTTCTTC
CDR3 protein: CASSDGTKGDEQFF
D gene: -
clone size: -
V gene: TRBV6-4
J gene: TRBJ2-1

CDR3 DNA: TGCAGCGTTGGGGACAACTCCTACGAGCAGTACTTC
CDR3 protein: CSVGDNSYEQYF
D gene: -
clone size: -
V gene: TRBV29-1
J gene: TRBJ2-7

CDR3 DNA: TGTGCCAGCAGTTTAGATGGCAGAAGCTCCTACAATGAGCAGTTCTTC
CDR3 protein: CASSLDGRSSYNEQFF
D gene: -
clone size: -
V gene: TRBV27
J gene: TRBJ2-1

CDR3 DNA: TGTGCCAGCAGCGTAGGGATAGCGGGGCCAGATACGCAGTATTTT
CDR3 protein: CASSVGIAGPDTQYF
D gene: TRBD2
clone size: -
V gene: TRBV9
J gene: TRBJ2-3

CDR3 DNA: TGTGCCAGTAGTACCCACTGGGGGAATGAGCAGTTCTTC
CDR3 protein: CASSTHWGNEQFF
D gene: -
clone size: -
V gene: TRBV19
J gene: TRBJ2-1

CDR3 DNA: TGCGCCAGCAGCTTGGAAGGACAGGCCGCAAGCTACGAGCAGTACTTC
CDR3 protein: CASSLEGQAASYEQYF
D gene: TRBD1
clone size: -
V gene: TRBV5-1
J gene: TRBJ2-7

CDR3 DNA: TGTGCCAGCAGTGACCCGGACAAGTCGAATCAGCCCCAGCATTTT
CDR3 protein: CASSDPDKSNQPQHF
D gene: -
clone size: -
V gene: TRBV6-4
J gene: TRBJ1-5

CDR3 DNA: TGTGCCAGCAGTTTAAGACAGGGACAGGAGCAGTACTTC
CDR3 protein: CASSLRQGQEQYF
D gene: TRBD1
clone size: once
V gene: TRBV12-3/TRBV12-4
J gene: TRBJ2-7

CDR3 DNA: TGTGCCAGCAGTGACGGGACTAGCGGCACAGATACGCAGTATTTT
CDR3 protein: CASSDGTSGTDTQYF
D gene: TRBD2
clone size: -
V gene: TRBV6-4
J gene: TRBJ2-3